This TCR beta chain was documented in a study of beta chain features in type 1 diabetes. Study information: Summed over all samples, the examined sorted cells came to 90 million to 120 million. Study-wide findings and caveats: A potential PCR bias toward shorter templates would be equal in patient and control samples. Type 1 diabetes patients had moderately but significantly shorter TCRB CDR3s in all four CD4+ subsets.

V lost 4 bases, J lost 5 bases, and 11 bases lay in between. The CDR3 runs 13 residues. Germline V gives CDR1 SQVTM, CDR2 ANQGSEA. CD4+ naive, central memory, regulatory and stem cell-like memory cells were sorted via CD45RO/CCR7/CD25/CD127/CD95/CD27. Purity exceeding 95% was reached by all sorted populations. To note about this clone: The antigen is undetermined.

What was sequenced were expressed TCRB transcripts, since all of the isolated RNA had been reverse transcribed. The protocol was immunoSEQ multiplex PCR, while the TCRdb copy is restricted to in-frame clones and leaves out a portion. Among hundreds of thousands of clones listed, roughly 13% were seen once. The sequencing sample was made of naive CD4+ T cells from blood. This rearrangement joins TRBV29-1 to TRBJ1-4; no firm D call. The source of this sequence is a man aged 18 to 35 with type 1 diabetes. This CDR3 reads CSVAREVNEKLFF. Written as DNA, the CDR3 is TGCAGCGTTGCAAGGGAAGTCAATGAAAAACTGTTTTTT.